This T cell receptor (beta chain) was sequenced during a study of T cells in Graves' hyperthyroidism and ophthalmopathy (dated by TCRdb to the late 2010s). Notes on the research overall: Peripheral blood was sampled at the time of initial diagnosis, prior to any treatment. A discovery cohort of about 100 patients, about 40 with Graves' ophthalmopathy and 55 to 60 with stable Graves' hyperthyroidism, was used to find distinguishing TCR V-J signatures. An independent validation cohort of around 19 hyperthyroidism patients and 15 or so patients who later progressed to ophthalmopathy tested prospective prediction of ophthalmopathy. The roughly 100 discovery patients were randomly divided into training and test sets at a 7:3 ratio. Thyroid tissue and blood T-cell repertoires from six Graves' hyperthyroidism patients were also compared in the study. After blood sampling, hyperthyroidism patients were treated with methimazole at a starting dose of 30 mg daily, and ophthalmopathy patients were treated with high-dose intravenous methylprednisolone. TCR Vbeta CDR3 sequencing of 130 to 150 peripheral blood samples (around 45 ophthalmopathy, 70 to 85 hyperthyroidism and around 17 progressor patients) is reported in the paper. The paper as a whole reports these results and caveats: Most expanded thyroid clonotypes (frequency above 0.001) were also found in blood, which suggests that blood repertoires may mirror thyroid immune responses. During validation, the model predicted progression to ophthalmopathy a median of around 7 months ahead of onset, with more than 60% sensitivity and around 73% specificity. In cross-validation, a model built on a 13 V-J signature told ophthalmopathy apart from stable hyperthyroidism with approximately 90% sensitivity and around 81% specificity, and in testing the same model reached 80%/75%. Sample size was not statistically predetermined, and investigators were not blinded to group allocation.

Graves' hyperthyroidism was defined as stable when no progression to ophthalmopathy occurred over 18 months of follow-up. Hyperthyroidism patients were aged 18 to 65 years and newly diagnosed, with disease duration of less than 2 months. Patients with uncontrolled infections, other autoimmune diseases, pregnancy or lactation were excluded. Diagnoses were established on the basis of clinical symptoms, serum thyroxine and TRAb, thyroid ultrasound, and orbital computed tomography. PBMCs were isolated from approximately 10 ml of fresh peripheral blood by Ficoll-Paque density gradient centrifugation. Total RNA was extracted using Trizol reagent, and RNA quality was assessed on an Agilent 2100 Bioanalyzer. There are many counts of this clonotype. This receptor's antigen is unknown. The input lacks base qualities; no much larger clone sits a single base away. The junction shows trimming of 4 bases on V and 1 base on J, plus 7 bases between the germline ends. Looking up the germline V gene yields CDR1 MNHNS and CDR2 SASEGT. Spanning cysteine to phenylalanine, the CDR3 consists of 13 amino acids. The entry retains the CDR3 DNA only, 39 bases that are in frame from base 1.

The TCR beta CDR3 regions were amplified from RNA transcripts. For the first round of RT-PCR on the TCR CDR3, the HTBI primer set was used together with the Qiagen OneStep RT-PCR kit. Libraries were constructed in a second round of multiplex PCR, after which size selection and purification were performed. Paired-end sequencing of the libraries was performed with 100 bp reads on an Illumina HiSeq2000. In the original analysis: Raw data were processed with SOAPnuke, discarding reads with adapters, uncalled bases, mean Phred below 15, or no exact constant-primer or identifier match. High-quality paired reads were merged using COPE v1.2.5, and each unique nucleotide sequence was defined as a clonotype. Clonotypes were aligned to IMGT TRBV, TRBD and TRBJ reference segments using MiTCR v1.1. The analysis included only V-J combinations with a frequency above 0.0001, which together covered 99% to 99.2% of the repertoires. A TCS score was defined as the ratio of F50 (clonal expansion) to E x V (chaos), with BLOSUM62-based TCRdist applied between CDR3 peptides within each V-J. Welch's t-statistics and random forest reduced several hundred V-J features to around 14, which were used in a naive Bayes classifier (R e1071). The public sequencing data were trimmed at Q25 with fastp and processed into clonotypes with MiXCR by TCRdb, which kept only in-frame beta chains. Rows with one shared CDR3 protein collapse into an entry with the most common genes and DNA. The V and J calls, along with clone size, are taken from TCRdb and not from the paper's own processing. This sample gives some 350,000 distinct CDR3 sequences in total; about 19% of them show up just once. The ten biggest clones cover about 4% of the sample.

Material: blood. The origin of this receptor is a woman younger than 35 with Graves' hyperthyroidism. The sequence joins TRBV6-1 to TRBJ1-1, with the D gene uncertain. This receptor carries the CDR3 CASSGTANTEAFF. The sequence in DNA is TGTGCCAGCAGTGGTACAGCGAACACTGAAGCTTTCTTT.